This is a list of T cell receptor beta chains from one sample in a study of blood T cells in healthy people across ages. Each CDR3 protein gets one entry after TCRdb re-called the 5' RACE reads with MiXCR. The table has 1.5 million to 2 million distinct CDR3 sequences, 30% to 40% seen once. The sample was blood. The receptors here all came from a human donor in good health. Each CDR3 is given with its conserved first and last residue. D genes are given only for firm matches. Part of the rows lack a size; the others show once, few, many or a class for expanded clones.

D gene	clone size	V gene	J gene	CDR3 protein	CDR3 DNA
.	few	TRBV29-1	TRBJ1-2	CSADPSGYTF	TGCAGCGCCGACCCGAGCGGCTACACCTTC
.	.	TRBV27	TRBJ1-5	CASSSKGPFGQPQHF	TGTGCCAGCAGTTCAAAGGGGCCTTTTGGCCAGCCCCAGCATTTT
.	.	TRBV5-6	TRBJ2-7	CASSRDIDQYEQYF	TGTGCCAGCAGCCGGGACATTGATCAATACGAGCAGTACTTC
TRBD2	.	TRBV15	TRBJ2-7	CATSRRDYSSYEQYF	TGTGCCACCAGCAGACGGGACTACAGCTCCTACGAGCAGTACTTC
TRBD1	once	TRBV2	TRBJ1-4	CASSRGGNGEKLFF	TGTGCCAGCTCGAGAGGGGGCAATGGTGAAAAACTGTTTTTT
.	few	TRBV5-5	TRBJ2-7	CASIDSYEQYF	TGTGCCAGCATCGACAGCTACGAGCAGTACTTC
.	.	TRBV6-5	TRBJ1-1	CASSYGFGGQEAFF	TGTGCCAGCAGTTATGGGTTTGGTGGGCAGGAAGCTTTCTTT
.	.	TRBV20-1	TRBJ1-2	CSARLNGAANYGYTF	TGCAGTGCTAGACTAAACGGGGCGGCTAACTATGGCTACACCTTC
.	.	TRBV2	TRBJ1-2	CASSVARVANYGYTF	TGTGCCAGCAGCGTCGCTCGGGTAGCGAACTATGGCTACACCTTC
.	.	TRBV7-2	TRBJ2-1	CASSFSGGVRVQNEQFF	TGTGCCAGCAGCTTCAGTGGTGGGGTGAGGGTCCAGAATGAGCAGTTCTTC
.	few	TRBV6-2/TRBV6-3	TRBJ1-4	CASSYRAREKLFF	TGTGCCAGCAGTTACCGCGCCCGTGAAAAACTGTTTTTT
TRBD2	.	TRBV7-8	TRBJ2-7	CASSRNPGGGEQYF	TGTGCCAGCAGCCGTAATCCGGGAGGAGGCGAGCAGTACTTC
.	once	TRBV10-3	TRBJ2-7	CAISERRQGGSGEQYF	TGTGCCATCAGTGAGCGAAGACAGGGAGGGTCGGGCGAGCAGTACTTC
.	few	TRBV4-3	TRBJ1-2	CASSHTWTAANYGYTF	TGCGCCAGCAGCCACACGTGGACTGCGGCTAACTATGGCTACACCTTC
.	.	TRBV7-2	TRBJ2-7	CASSFSQGSYEQYF	TGTGCCAGCAGCTTTTCGCAGGGCTCCTACGAGCAGTACTTC
.	.	TRBV4-3	TRBJ1-1	CASSQVGSYVNTEAFF	TGCGCCAGCAGCCAAGTGGGGAGCTACGTGAACACTGAAGCTTTCTTT
TRBD1	few	TRBV4-1	TRBJ2-1	CASSLTGTGGKNEQFF	TGCGCCAGCAGCCTTACCGGGACAGGGGGCAAAAATGAGCAGTTCTTC
.	.	TRBV5-1	TRBJ1-1	CASSLELWIGMNTEAFF	TGCGCCAGCAGCTTGGAGCTTTGGATTGGTATGAACACTGAAGCTTTCTTT
TRBD2	.	TRBV4-3	TRBJ2-3	CASSQVTSGGYQLVAPTDTQYF	TGCGCCAGCAGCCAAGTAACTAGCGGGGGGTATCAGCTTGTCGCCCCAACAGATACGCAGTATTTT
.	few	TRBV6-2/TRBV6-3	TRBJ1-1	CASSYNVNTEAFF	TGTGCCAGCAGTTACAACGTGAACACTGAAGCTTTCTTT
.	.	TRBV29-1	TRBJ2-3	CSATGQRTDTQYF	TGCAGCGCAACTGGACAGCGCACAGATACGCAGTATTTT
TRBD2	.	TRBV20-1	TRBJ2-3	CSATRGSGGRTDTQYF	TGCAGTGCTACCCGGGGTAGCGGGGGTCGCACAGATACGCAGTATTTT
.	.	TRBV6-2/TRBV6-3	TRBJ2-7	CASWGISYEQYF	TGTGCCAGTTGGGGCATCTCCTACGAGCAGTACTTC
.	few	TRBV11-1	TRBJ1-6	CASSTDRNSPLHF	TGTGCCAGCAGCACCGACAGGAATTCACCCCTCCACTTT
TRBD1	.	TRBV5-1	TRBJ2-6	CASSPGGTGDNGANVLTF	TGCGCCAGCAGCCCCGGAGGGACAGGGGATAATGGGGCCAACGTCCTGACTTTC
TRBD1	few	TRBV29-1	TRBJ1-2	CSGGGQSYGYTF	TGCAGCGGGGGGGGACAGAGCTATGGCTACACCTTC
.	.	TRBV6-2/TRBV6-3	TRBJ1-1	CASSYSPGTENTEAFF	TGTGCCAGCAGTTACTCTCCGGGGACTGAGAACACTGAAGCTTTCTTT
.	.	TRBV5-1	TRBJ2-1	CASSLAQGHSSYNEQFF	TGCGCCAGCAGCTTGGCCCAGGGACATAGCTCCTACAATGAGCAGTTCTTC
.	.	TRBV5-1	TRBJ2-1	CASTPGPGILDKQFF	TGCGCCAGCACCCCGGGACCCGGGATCTTGGATAAGCAGTTCTTC
.	few	TRBV15	TRBJ2-1	CATSRGVQYNEQFF	TGTGCCACCAGCAGAGGGGTACAATACAATGAGCAGTTCTTC
.	.	TRBV4-1	TRBJ2-7	CVSSQEQTYEQYF	TGCGTCAGCAGCCAAGAACAGACCTACGAGCAGTACTTC
.	.	TRBV20-1	TRBJ2-5	CSARERDQETQYF	TGCAGTGCAAGGGAGAGGGATCAAGAGACCCAGTACTTC
.	.	TRBV7-9	TRBJ1-2	CASNFSSRVSNYGYTF	TGTGCCAGCAACTTTTCCTCTCGGGTGTCGAACTATGGCTACACCTTC
.	.	TRBV15	TRBJ1-3	CATSSRETGNTIYF	TGTGCCACCAGCAGTCGGGAAACTGGAAACACCATATATTTT
.	.	TRBV12-3/TRBV12-4	TRBJ1-1	CASSPVPTEAFF	TGTGCCAGCAGTCCCGTCCCCACTGAAGCTTTCTTT
.	few	TRBV5-1	TRBJ2-3	CASSLTPGQGRYTQYF	TGCGCCAGCAGCTTGACCCCGGGGCAGGGAAGATATACGCAGTATTTT
TRBD1	once	TRBV29-1	TRBJ1-1	CSVEEGGQAAFF	TGCAGCGTTGAAGAAGGGGGACAGGCCGCTTTCTTT
.	.	TRBV4-2	TRBJ2-3	CAGSPGGGGTDTQYF	TGTGCCGGCAGCCCTGGAGGGGGGGGCACAGATACGCAGTATTTT
.	many	TRBV20-1	TRBJ2-7	CSASRGYEQYF	TGCAGTGCTAGTAGGGGCTACGAGCAGTACTTC
.	few	TRBV7-8	TRBJ2-1	CASSLRQVVHNEQFF	TGTGCCAGCAGCTTACGGCAGGTGGTCCACAATGAGCAGTTCTTC
.	few	TRBV5-1	TRBJ2-1	CASSLSGIGPYNEQFF	TGCGCCAGCAGCTTATCGGGGATTGGCCCCTACAATGAGCAGTTCTTC
.	few	TRBV4-3	TRBJ2-4	CASSQEYRSKNIQYF	TGCGCCAGCAGCCAAGAATATCGGTCTAAAAACATTCAGTACTTC
.	.	TRBV2	TRBJ2-7	CASSFRENYEQYF	TGTGCCAGCAGTTTCAGGGAAAACTACGAGCAGTACTTC
TRBD1	.	TRBV15	TRBJ2-6	CATSRDKETGSGANVLTF	TGTGCCACCAGCAGAGACAAAGAGACAGGGTCTGGGGCCAACGTCCTGACTTTC
.	few	TRBV20-1	TRBJ1-2	CSAREGPTYGYTF	TGCAGTGCTAGAGAGGGTCCTACCTATGGCTACACCTTC
TRBD2	few	TRBV2	TRBJ2-4	CASSEGILAGHHQYF	TGTGCCAGCAGTGAAGGAATCCTAGCGGGGCACCATCAGTACTTC
.	many	TRBV15	TRBJ2-7	CATSRDHYEQYF	TGTGCCACCAGCAGAGATCACTACGAGCAGTACTTC
TRBD2	.	TRBV4-3	TRBJ2-1	CASSQELAGGLLF	TGCGCCAGCAGCCAAGAACTAGCGGGGGGGCTTCTCTTC
TRBD2	few	TRBV12-3/TRBV12-4	TRBJ2-1	CASSIIAGDEQFF	TGTGCCAGCAGCATCATAGCGGGTGACGAGCAGTTCTTC
.	.	TRBV27	TRBJ1-1	CASSLRGNEAFF	TGTGCCAGCAGTTTGAGGGGTAATGAAGCTTTCTTT
TRBD1	.	TRBV24-1	TRBJ2-1	CATSDSPGQGAYNEQFF	TGTGCCACCAGTGATTCACCTGGACAGGGAGCGTACAATGAGCAGTTCTTC
.	.	TRBV5-1	TRBJ1-1	CASSLGHRATEAFF	TGCGCCAGCAGCTTGGGCCACAGGGCCACTGAAGCTTTCTTT
TRBD1	few	TRBV4-1	TRBJ1-2	CASSQEGTGGGLNYGYTF	TGCGCCAGCAGCCAAGAGGGGACAGGGGGCGGATTGAACTATGGCTACACCTTC
.	.	TRBV25-1	TRBJ1-2	CAGSDGVGYGYTF	TGTGCCGGCAGTGACGGGGTTGGCTATGGCTACACCTTC